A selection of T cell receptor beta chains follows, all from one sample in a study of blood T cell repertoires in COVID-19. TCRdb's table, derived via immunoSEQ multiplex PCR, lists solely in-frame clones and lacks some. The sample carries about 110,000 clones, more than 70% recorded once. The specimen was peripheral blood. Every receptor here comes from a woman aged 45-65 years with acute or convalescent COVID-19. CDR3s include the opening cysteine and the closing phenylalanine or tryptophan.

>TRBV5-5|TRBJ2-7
CASSTADRMGLYEQYF
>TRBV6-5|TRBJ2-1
CASSSQGRDEQFF
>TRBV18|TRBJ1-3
CASSRTGTGNTIYF
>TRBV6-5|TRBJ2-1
CASSYYGRNNEQFF
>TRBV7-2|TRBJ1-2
CASSLDLGASGYTF
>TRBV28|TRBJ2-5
CASSKTGGLETQYF
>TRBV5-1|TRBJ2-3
CASSPDFPGGPQYF
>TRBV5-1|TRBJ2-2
CASSQTVAGELFF
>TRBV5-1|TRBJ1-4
CASSPGQGVVANEKLFF
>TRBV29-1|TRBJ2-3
CSVEDPRGFTDTQYF
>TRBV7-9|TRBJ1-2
CASSVGQGYGYTF
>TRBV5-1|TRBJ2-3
CASSFDSGGRADTQYF
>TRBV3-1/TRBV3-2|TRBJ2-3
CASSQIPRGDTQYF
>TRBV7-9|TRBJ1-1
CASSLGVGSLNTEAFF
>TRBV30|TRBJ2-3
CAWSPKAGDTDTQYF
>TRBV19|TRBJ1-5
CASNLQVRSNQPQHF
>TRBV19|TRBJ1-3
CASSITRGSSGNTIYF
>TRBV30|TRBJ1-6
CAWSVLSPLHF
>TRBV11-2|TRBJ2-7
CASSPLGGSYEQYF
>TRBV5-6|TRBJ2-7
CASSFWDNSYEQYF
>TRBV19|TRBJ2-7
CASSTTGGSYEQYF
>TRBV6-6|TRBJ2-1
CASSSGGLPGDEQFF
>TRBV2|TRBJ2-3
CASSYRDRVTDTQYF
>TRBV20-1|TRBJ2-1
CSASPRTSGSGNEQFF
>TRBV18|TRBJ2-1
CASSLGLAVGNEQFF
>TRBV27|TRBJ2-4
CASSFKGVRNIQYF
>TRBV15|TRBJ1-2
CATSKPGQGSFYGYTF
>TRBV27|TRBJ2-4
CASSSISAGARNIQYF
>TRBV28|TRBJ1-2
CASRAGNGYTF
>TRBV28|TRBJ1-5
CASSLPTGNNQPQHF
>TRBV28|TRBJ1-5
CASRKTGTGNQPQHF
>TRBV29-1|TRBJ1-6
CSVGQGTGSPLHF
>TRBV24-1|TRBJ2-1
CATSGARGVNNEQFF
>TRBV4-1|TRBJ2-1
CASSQDLGPSVNNEQFF
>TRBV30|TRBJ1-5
CAWSVRGDQPQHF
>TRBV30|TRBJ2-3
CAWRRAGTDTQYF
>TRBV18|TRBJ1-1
CASSRQGAEAFF
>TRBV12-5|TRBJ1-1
CASGSEGTPEAFF
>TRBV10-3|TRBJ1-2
CAIYRDSEGYYGYTF
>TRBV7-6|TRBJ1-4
CASSLGQGGEKLFF
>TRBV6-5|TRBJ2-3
CASKILDRIADTQYF
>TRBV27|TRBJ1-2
CASSHRSEARGYTF
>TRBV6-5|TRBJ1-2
CASQTGANYGYTF
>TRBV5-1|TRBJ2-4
CASSLESGTRHIQYF
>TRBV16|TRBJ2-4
CASSPLQGEGNIQYF
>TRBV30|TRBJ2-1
CAWRPGLADNNEQFF
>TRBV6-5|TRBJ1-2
CASSPDRNYGYTF
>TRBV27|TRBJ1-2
CASSLSFQGTGYTF
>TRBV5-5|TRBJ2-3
CASSPPGLFTDTQYF
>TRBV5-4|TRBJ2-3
CASSFPGPQEGHTDTQYF
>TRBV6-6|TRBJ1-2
CASRTGGGYGYTF